The 4 T cell receptor beta chains listed next were all sequenced from one sample in a study of CD8 T cells in Susac syndrome. RNA, at 0.5 to 1 ug, was reverse transcribed with random hexamers. MiXCR, run by TCRdb on the immunoSEQ multiplex PCR reads, gives a single entry per CDR3 protein. The repertoire has under 250,000 distinct CDR3 sequences, 94% of them found once; the top ten carry over 0.15%. The sequencing input was CD4+ T cells from PBMCs. Receptors were obtained from a human donor with Susac syndrome.

The rearrangement joins TRBV20-1 to TRBJ1-2; D is uncertain. The length of the CDR3 is 12 residues. V shed 6 bases and J shed 0 bases, with 8 bases lying between them. CDR1 and CDR2 from the germline V gene are DFQATT and SNEGSKA (reference sequence). This CDR3 reads CSAAATNYGYTF. For the CDR3, the DNA is TGCAGTGCGGCTGCCACTAACTATGGCTACACCTTC.

This clonotype appeared a single time. V is TRBV14 and J is TRBJ1-1; D is unresolved. V was trimmed by 2 bases and J by 5 bases, leaving 9 bases between them. The CDR3 is 13 residues long. Germline V CDR1 and CDR2: SGHDN, FVKESK. CDR3 in amino acids: CASSQTEGTEAFF. CDR3 nucleotides: TGTGCCAGCAGCCAAACGGAAGGAACTGAAGCTTTCTTT.

This sequence joins TRBV14 and TRBJ2-7; either TRBD1 or TRBD2 may fit D (6 bases each). The V and J ends lost 3 bases and 2 bases respectively, with 11 bases between them. This CDR3 region has 14 residues. Germline CDR1 SGHDN, CDR2 FVKESK. The CDR3 region is CASSQDGGPYEQYF. CDR3 nucleotide sequence: TGTGCCAGCAGCCAGGACGGGGGCCCCTACGAGCAGTACTTC.

CDR3 loop: CSVEAAGNTEAFF. The CDR3 nucleotides read TGCAGCGTTGAGGCGGCCGGGAACACTGAAGCTTTCTTT. The chain is built from TRBV29-1 and TRBJ1-1; D gene ambiguous. V lost 3 bases, J lost 1 base, and 9 bases lay in between. CDR3 length: 13 residues. From germline, CDR1 is SQVTM and CDR2 ANQGSEA.